The rows below give T cell receptor beta chains drawn from one sample of a study of blood T cell repertoires in COVID-19. Here immunoSEQ multiplex PCR was the method, and the copy in TCRdb shows in-frame clones only, minus some. The sample holds 210,000 or so clones, 90% to 95% seen once. Sequenced input: peripheral blood. The source of these receptors is a young man with acute or convalescent COVID-19. CDR3s leave out the opening cysteine and the closing phenylalanine or tryptophan. Fields, in order: V gene, CDR3 length, J gene, CDR3 protein.

TRBV5-5,11,TRBJ1-1,ASSRELNTEAF
TRBV29-1,11,TRBJ1-3,SVVTSSGNTIY
TRBV6-5,13,TRBJ1-3,ASRTGRNTGNTIY
TRBV12-3/TRBV12-4,10,TRBJ2-3,ASSRGQDTQY
TRBV18,13,TRBJ1-2,ASSQNEGRGSGYT
TRBV28,11,TRBJ1-4,ASTRWAGEKLF
TRBV5-1,12,TRBJ1-3,ASSSEGARNTIY
TRBV5-1,15,TRBJ2-5,ASSPGVAGGLGETQY
TRBV10-3,12,TRBJ2-7,AIRPTSGTREQY
TRBV5-1,14,TRBJ1-2,ASSLRQGSNNYGYT
TRBV7-3,14,TRBJ2-3,ASSLRTGFNTDTQY
TRBV18,12,TRBJ2-3,ASSLSSGTDTQY
TRBV4-1,13,TRBJ1-5,ASSPTGGVNQPQH
TRBV2,14,TRBJ2-1,ASSAWTSGNYNEQF
TRBV5-1,11,TRBJ1-4,ASSPATGEKLF
TRBV19,12,TRBJ2-7,ASSGTGNTYEQY
TRBV2,13,TRBJ1-1,ASSPKLRDTTEAF
TRBV19,12,TRBJ2-2,ASRKGGVTGELF
TRBV7-9,11,TRBJ1-2,ASSHGQGYGYT
TRBV6-2/TRBV6-3,13,TRBJ1-5,ASSSTGVSNQPQH
TRBV30,12,TRBJ1-6,AWGTGARGSPLH
TRBV2,11,TRBJ1-2,ASSFRDSYGYT
TRBV25-1,12,TRBJ1-1,ASSAGGLVTEAF
TRBV25-1,11,TRBJ2-2,ASSEWGPGELF
TRBV30,11,TRBJ2-7,AWSFTPGTDGY
TRBV28,11,TRBJ2-1,ATGDLQYNEQF
TRBV4-1,14,TRBJ1-3,ASSQATGSSGNTIY
TRBV11-2,13,TRBJ2-5,ASSLAPRRQETQY
TRBV2,13,TRBJ1-2,ASGRQGGSNYGYT
TRBV4-1,13,TRBJ2-7,ASSQDAGGPYEQY
TRBV5-1,13,TRBJ2-2,ASRRSGWNTGELF
TRBV3-1/TRBV3-2,12,TRBJ1-1,ASRQSDRNTEAF
TRBV2,12,TRBJ1-2,ASSLNRGQGGYT
TRBV19,12,TRBJ2-7,ASSMGQGEYEQY
TRBV2,13,TRBJ2-2,ASSLRTGITGELF
TRBV30,12,TRBJ2-7,AWSEGQGAGEQY
TRBV23-1,19,TRBJ2-2,ASSQSNRDDSNFESDGELF